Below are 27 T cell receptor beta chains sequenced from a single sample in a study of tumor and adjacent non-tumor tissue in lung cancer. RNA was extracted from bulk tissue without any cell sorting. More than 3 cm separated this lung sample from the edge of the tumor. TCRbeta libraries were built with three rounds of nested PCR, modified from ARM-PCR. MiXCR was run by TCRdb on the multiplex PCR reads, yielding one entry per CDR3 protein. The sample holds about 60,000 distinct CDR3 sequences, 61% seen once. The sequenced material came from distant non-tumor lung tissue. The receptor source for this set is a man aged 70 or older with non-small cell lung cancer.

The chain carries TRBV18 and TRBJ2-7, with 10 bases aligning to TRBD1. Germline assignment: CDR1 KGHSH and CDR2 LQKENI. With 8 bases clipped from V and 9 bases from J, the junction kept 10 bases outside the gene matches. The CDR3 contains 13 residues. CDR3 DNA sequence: TGTGCCAGCCTGGGACAGGGGAGTTTCGGGCAGTACTTC. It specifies CASLGQGSFGQYF.

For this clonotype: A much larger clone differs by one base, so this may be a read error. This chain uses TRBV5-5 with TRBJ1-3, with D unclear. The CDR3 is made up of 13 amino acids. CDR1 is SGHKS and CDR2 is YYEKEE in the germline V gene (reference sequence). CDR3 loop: CASSLNSGNTVYF. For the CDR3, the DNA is TGTGCCAGCAGCTTGAACTCTGGAAACACCGTATATTTT.

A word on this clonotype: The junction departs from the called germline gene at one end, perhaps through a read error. CDR3 amino acids: CASSLARRVGGQVNEHFF. The DNA for the CDR3 is TGTGCCAGTAGCTTAGCCCGACGGGTTGGAGGGCAGGTCAATGAGCATTTCTTC. V is TRBV11-2 and J is TRBJ2-1; possibly TRBD2 for D (6 bases). Germline-derived CDR1 and CDR2 are SGHAT and FQNNGV. The CDR3 has 18 amino acids.

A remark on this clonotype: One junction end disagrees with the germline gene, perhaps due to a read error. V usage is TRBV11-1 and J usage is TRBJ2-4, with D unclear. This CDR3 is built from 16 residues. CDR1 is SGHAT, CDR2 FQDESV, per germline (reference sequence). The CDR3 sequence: CASGQRPTFGKNIEYF. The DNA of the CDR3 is TGTGCCAGCGGCCAACGACCCACTTTTGGGAAAAACATTGAGTACTTC.

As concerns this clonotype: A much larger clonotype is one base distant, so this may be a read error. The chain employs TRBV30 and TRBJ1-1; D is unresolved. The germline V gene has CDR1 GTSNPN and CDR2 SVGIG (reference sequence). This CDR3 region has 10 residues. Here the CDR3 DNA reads TGTGCCCGGAGTGTACGGGCAATCCTTTTT. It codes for CARSVRAILF.

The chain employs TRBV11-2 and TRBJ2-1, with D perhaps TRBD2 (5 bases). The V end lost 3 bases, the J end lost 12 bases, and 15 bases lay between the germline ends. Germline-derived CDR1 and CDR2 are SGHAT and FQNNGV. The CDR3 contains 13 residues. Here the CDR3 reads CASSFVGGIRQFF. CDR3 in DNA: TGTGCCAGCAGCTTTGTCGGAGGAATTAGGCAGTTCTTC.

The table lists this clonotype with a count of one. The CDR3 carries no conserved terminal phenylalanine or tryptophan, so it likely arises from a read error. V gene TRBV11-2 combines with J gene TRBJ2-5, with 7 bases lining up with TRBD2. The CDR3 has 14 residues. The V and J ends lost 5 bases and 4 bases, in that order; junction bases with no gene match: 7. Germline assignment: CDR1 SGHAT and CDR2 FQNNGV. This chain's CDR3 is CASSLRGDLETQYS. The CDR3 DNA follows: TGTGCCAGCAGCCTCCGGGGGGATCTAGAGACCCAGTACTCC.

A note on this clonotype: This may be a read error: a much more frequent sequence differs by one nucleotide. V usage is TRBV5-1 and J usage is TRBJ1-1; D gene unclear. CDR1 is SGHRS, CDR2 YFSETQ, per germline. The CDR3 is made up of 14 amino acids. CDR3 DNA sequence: TGCGCCATCAGCTTCACGGGTATGAACACTGAAGCTTTCTTT. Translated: CAISFTGMNTEAFF.

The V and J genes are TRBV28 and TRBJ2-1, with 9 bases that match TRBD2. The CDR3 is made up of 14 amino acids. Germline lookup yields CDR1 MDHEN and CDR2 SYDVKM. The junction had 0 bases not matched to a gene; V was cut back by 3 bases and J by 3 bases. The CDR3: CASSFSGGYNEQFF. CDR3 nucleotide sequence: TGTGCCAGCAGTTTTAGCGGGGGCTACAATGAGCAGTTCTTC.

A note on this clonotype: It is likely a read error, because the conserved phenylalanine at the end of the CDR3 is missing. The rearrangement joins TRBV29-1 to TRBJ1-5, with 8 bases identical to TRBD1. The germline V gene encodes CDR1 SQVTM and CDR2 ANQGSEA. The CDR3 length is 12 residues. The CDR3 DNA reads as TGCAGTGGACAGGGAGGCAATCAGCCCCAGCATCTT. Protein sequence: CSGQGGNQPQHL.

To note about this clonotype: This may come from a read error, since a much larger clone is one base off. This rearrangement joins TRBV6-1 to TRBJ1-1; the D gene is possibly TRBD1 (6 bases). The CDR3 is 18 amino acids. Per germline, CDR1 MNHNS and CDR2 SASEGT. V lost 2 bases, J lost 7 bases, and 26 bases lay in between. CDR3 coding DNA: TGTGCCAGCAGTGAATCGGTCGGGGGGGCAACTCGGCCCAGTGAAGCTTTCTTT. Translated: CASSESVGGATRPSEAFF.

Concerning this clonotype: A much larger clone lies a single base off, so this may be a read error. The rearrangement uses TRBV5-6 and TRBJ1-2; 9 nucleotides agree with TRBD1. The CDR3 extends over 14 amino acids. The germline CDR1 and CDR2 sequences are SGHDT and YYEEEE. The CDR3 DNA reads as TGTGCCAGCAGACTGGGACAGGGATACTATGGCTACGCCTTC. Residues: CASRLGQGYYGYAF.

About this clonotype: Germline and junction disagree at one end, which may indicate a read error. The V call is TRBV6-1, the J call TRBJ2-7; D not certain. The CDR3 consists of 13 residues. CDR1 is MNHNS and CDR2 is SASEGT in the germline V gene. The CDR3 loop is CGSRRPLAYEQYF. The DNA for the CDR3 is TGTGGCAGCCGGCGACCGCTGGCCTACGAGCAGTACTTC.

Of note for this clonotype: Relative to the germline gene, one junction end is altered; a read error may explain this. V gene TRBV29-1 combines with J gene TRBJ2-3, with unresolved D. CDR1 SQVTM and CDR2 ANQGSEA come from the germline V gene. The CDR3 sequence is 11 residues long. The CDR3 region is CSSRDADTQYF. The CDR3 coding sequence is TGCAGCTCCAGAGACGCAGATACACAGTATTTT.

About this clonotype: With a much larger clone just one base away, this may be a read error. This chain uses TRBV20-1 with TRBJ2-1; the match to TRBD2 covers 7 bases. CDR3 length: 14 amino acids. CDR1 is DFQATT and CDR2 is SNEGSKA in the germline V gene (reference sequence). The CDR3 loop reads CSTSLLATYNEQFF. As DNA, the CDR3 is TGCAGTACTAGTCTACTAGCGACCTACAATGAGCAGTTCTTC.

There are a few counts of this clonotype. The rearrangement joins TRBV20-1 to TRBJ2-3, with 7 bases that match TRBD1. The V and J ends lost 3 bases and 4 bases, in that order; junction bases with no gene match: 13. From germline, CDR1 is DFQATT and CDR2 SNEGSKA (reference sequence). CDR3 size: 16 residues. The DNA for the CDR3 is TGCAGTGCTAGCAGGCAGGGGGAGCTCCGCGCAGATACGCAGTATTTT. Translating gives CSASRQGELRADTQYF.

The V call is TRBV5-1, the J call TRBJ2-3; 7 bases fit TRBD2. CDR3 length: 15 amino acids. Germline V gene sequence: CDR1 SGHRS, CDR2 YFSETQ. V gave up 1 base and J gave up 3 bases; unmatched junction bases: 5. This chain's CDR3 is CASSLTIGRTDTQYF. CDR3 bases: TGCGCCAGCAGCTTGACTATCGGGAGGACAGATACGCAGTATTTT. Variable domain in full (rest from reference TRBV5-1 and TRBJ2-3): KAGVTQTPRYLIKTRGQQVTLSCSPISGHRSVSWYQQTPGQGLQFLFEYFSETQRNKGNFPGRFSGRQFSNSRSEMNVSTLELGDSALYLCASSLTIGRTDTQYFGPGTRLTVL.

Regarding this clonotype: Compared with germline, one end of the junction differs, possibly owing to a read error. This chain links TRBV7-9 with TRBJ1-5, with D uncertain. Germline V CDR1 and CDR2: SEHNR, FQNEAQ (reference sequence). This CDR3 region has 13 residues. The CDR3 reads CASSLGRDQPQHF. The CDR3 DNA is TGTGCCAGCAGTTTAGGGCGGGATCAGCCCCAGCATTTT. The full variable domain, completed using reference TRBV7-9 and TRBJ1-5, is DTGVSQNPRHKITKRGQNVTFRCDPISEHNRLYWYRQTLGQGPEFLTYFQNEAQLEKSRLLSDRFSAERPKGSFSTLEIQRTEQGDSAMYLCASSLGRDQPQHFGDGTRLSIL.

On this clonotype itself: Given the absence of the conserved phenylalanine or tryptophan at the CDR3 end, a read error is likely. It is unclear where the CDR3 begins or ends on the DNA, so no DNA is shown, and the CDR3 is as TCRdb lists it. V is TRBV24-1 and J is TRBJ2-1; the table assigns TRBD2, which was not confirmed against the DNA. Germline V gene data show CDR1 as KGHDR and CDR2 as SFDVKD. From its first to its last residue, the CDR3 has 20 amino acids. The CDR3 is CATSDYSTSGRSSSYNELFL.

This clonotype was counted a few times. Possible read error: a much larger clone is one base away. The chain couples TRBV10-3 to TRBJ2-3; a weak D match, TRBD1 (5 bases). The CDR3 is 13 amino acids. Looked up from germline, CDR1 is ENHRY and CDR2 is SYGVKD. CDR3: CTISESKGDTQYF. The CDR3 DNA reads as TGTACCATCAGTGAGTCGAAGGGGGATACGCAGTATTTT.

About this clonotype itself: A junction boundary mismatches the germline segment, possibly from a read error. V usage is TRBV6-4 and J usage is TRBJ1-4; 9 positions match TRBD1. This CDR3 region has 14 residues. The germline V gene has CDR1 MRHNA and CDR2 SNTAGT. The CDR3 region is CANSARTGDEKLFF. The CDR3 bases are TGTGCCAACAGTGCCCGGACAGGGGATGAAAAATTGTTTTTT.

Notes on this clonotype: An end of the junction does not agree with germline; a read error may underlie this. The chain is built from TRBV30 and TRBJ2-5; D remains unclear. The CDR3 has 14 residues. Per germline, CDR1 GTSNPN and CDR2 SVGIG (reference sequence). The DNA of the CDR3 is TGTACCTGGAGTGTACAAAGTGGCCGTGAGACCCAGTACTTC. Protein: CTWSVQSGRETQYF.

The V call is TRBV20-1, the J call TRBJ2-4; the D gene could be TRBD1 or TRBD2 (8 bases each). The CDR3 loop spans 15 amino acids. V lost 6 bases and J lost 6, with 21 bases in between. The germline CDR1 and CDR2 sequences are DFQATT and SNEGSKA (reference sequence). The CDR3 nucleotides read TGCAGTGCCACCCAGGGGGCGCTAGCGGGAAACATTCAGTACTTC. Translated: CSATQGALAGNIQYF.

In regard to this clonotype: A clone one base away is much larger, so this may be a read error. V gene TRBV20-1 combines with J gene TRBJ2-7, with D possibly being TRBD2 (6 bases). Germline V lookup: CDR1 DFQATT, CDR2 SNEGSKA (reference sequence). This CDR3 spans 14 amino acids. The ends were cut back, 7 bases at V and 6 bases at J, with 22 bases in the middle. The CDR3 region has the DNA TGCAGTGTCTCGAGGAGGGTTGGCGTTGCCGAGCAGTACTTC. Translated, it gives CSVSRRVGVAEQYF.

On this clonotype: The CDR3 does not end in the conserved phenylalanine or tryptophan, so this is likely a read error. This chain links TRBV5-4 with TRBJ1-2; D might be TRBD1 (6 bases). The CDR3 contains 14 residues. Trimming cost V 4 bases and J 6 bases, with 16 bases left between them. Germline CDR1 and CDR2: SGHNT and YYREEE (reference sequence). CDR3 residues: CASSREQGRDGYTY. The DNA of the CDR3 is TGTGCCAGCAGCCGAGAACAGGGACGGGATGGCTACACCTAC.

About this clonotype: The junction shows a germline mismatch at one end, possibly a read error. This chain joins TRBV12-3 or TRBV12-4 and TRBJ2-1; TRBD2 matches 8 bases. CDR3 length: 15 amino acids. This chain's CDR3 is CASSPVVAGRGEQLF. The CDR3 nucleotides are TGTGCCAGCAGCCCCGTGGTAGCGGGGAGGGGAGAGCAGTTATTC.

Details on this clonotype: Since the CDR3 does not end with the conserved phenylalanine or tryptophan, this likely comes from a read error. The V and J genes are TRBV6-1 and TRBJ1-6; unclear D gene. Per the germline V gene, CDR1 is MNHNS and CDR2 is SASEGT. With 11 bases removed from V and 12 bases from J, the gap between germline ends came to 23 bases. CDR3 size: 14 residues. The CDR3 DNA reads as TGTGCCGCGAGGCCCTTTAACCCATCTTTACCCCTCCACGTT. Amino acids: CAARPFNPSLPLHV.